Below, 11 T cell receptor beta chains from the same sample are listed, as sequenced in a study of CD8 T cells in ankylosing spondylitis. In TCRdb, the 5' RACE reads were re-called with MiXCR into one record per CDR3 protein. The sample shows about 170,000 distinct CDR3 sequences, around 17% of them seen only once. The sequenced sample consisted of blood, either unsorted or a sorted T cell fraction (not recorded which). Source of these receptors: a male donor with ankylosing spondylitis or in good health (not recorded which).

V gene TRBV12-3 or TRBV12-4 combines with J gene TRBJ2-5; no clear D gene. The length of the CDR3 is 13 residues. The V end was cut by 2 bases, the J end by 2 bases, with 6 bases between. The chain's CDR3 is CASSLSEQETQYF. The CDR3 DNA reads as TGTGCCAGCAGTTTAAGTGAGCAAGAGACCCAGTACTTC.

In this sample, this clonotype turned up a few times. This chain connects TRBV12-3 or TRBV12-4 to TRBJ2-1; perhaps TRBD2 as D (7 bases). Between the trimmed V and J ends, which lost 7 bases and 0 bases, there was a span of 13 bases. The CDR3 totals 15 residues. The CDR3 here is CASIGGGSSYNEQFF. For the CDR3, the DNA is TGTGCCAGCATCGGGGGCGGGAGCTCCTACAATGAGCAGTTCTTC.

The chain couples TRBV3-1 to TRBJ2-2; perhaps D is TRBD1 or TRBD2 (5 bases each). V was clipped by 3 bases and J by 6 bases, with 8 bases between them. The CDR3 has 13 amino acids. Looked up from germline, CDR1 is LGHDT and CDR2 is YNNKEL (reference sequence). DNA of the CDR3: TGTGCCAGCAGCCAGAGGGGAGCCGGGGAGCTGTTTTTT. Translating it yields CASSQRGAGELFF.

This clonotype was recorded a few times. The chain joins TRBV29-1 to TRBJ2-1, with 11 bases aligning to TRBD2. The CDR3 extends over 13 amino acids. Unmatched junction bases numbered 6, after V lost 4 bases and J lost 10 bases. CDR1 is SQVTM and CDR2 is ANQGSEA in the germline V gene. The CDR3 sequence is CSVVGLAALEQFF. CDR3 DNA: TGCAGCGTTGTGGGACTAGCGGCTCTGGAGCAGTTCTTC.

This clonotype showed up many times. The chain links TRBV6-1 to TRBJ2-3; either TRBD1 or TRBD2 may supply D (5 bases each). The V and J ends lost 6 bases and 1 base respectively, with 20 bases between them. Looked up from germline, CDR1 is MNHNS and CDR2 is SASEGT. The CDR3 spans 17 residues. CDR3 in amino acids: CASRPRARGSGTDTQYF. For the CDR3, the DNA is TGTGCCAGCAGGCCAAGGGCTCGGGGCTCGGGCACAGATACGCAGTATTTT.

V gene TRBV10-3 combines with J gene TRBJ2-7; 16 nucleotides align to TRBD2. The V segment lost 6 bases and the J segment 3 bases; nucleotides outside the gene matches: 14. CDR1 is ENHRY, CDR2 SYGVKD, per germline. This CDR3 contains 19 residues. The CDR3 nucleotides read TGTGCCATCAGATCGGGACTAGCGGGAGGGCCAGGGCAGGTCTACGAGCAGTACTTC. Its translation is CAIRSGLAGGPGQVYEQYF.

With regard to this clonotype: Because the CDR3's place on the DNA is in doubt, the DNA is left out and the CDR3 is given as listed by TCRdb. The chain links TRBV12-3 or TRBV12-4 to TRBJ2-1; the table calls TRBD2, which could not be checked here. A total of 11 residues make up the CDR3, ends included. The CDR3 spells CASTSGVEQFF.

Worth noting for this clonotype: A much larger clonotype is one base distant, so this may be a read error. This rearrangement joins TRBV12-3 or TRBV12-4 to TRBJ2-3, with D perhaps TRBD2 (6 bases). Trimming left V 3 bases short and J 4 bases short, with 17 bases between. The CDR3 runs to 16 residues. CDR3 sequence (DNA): TGTGCCAGCAGTTTCCTGACGGGAGCAGAGGCAGATACGCAGTATTTT. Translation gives CASSFLTGAEADTQYF.

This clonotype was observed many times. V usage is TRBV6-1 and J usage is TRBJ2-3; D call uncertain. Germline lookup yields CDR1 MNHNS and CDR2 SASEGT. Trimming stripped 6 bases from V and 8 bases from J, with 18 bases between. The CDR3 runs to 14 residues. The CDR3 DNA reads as TGTGCCAGCAGGCCTGGTGGGCCCCTGGCTACGCAGTATTTT. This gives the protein CASRPGGPLATQYF.

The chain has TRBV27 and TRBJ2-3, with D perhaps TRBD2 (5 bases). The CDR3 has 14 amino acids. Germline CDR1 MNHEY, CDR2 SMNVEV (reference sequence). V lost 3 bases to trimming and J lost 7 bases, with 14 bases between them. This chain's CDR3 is CASSFLGVDYTQYF. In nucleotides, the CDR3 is TGTGCCAGCAGTTTCCTCGGGGTAGACTATACGCAGTATTTT.

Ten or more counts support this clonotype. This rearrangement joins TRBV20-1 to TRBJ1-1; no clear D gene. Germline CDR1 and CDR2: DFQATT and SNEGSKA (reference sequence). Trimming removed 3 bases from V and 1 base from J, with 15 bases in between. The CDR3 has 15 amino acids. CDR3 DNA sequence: TGCAGTGCTAGGGGCGAGTTAGGTTCGAACACTGAAGCTTTCTTT. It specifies CSARGELGSNTEAFF.